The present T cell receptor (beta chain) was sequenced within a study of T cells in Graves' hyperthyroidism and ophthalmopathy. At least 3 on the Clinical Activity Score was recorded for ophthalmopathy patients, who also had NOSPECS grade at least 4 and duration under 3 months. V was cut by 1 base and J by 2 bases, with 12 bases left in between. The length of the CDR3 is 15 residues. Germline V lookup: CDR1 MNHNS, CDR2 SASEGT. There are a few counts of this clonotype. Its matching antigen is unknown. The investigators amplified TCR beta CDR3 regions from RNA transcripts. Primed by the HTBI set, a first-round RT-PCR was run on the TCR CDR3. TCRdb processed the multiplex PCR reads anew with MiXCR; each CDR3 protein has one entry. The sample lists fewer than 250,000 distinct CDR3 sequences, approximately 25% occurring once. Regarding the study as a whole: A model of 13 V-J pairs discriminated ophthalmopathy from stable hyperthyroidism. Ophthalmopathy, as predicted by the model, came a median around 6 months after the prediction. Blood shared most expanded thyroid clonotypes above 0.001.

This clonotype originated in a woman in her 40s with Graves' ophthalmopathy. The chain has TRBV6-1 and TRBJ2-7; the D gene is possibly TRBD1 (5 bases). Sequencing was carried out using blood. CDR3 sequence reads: CASSEVVDRPYEQYF. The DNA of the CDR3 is TGTGCCAGCAGTGAAGTAGTCGACAGACCCTACGAGCAGTACTTC.